This is a list of T cell receptor beta chains from one sample in a study of monozygotic twins with inflammatory bowel disease. TCRdb re-analyzed the 5' RACE reads; it lists each CDR3 protein once, without DNA. The sample yields approximately 40,000 distinct CDR3 sequences, of which the top ten take up 5% to 6.5%. Input material: blood. These receptors all stem from a human donor with ulcerative colitis or Crohn's disease, or a healthy co-twin of an affected twin (not recorded which). Both conserved end residues are part of each CDR3. Each record gives: V gene, J gene, CDR3 protein.

TRBV10-2	TRBJ2-7	CASSQKTAYEQYF
TRBV27	TRBJ1-1	CASSLRLGFGYTEAFF
TRBV7-2	TRBJ1-5	CASSSQGAGQPQHF
TRBV25-1	TRBJ2-3	CASSESSGKEGDTQYF
TRBV6-5	TRBJ1-5	CASRLYPRGDQPQHF
TRBV11-2	TRBJ2-7	CASSPRASSYEQYF
TRBV25-1	TRBJ2-7	CASSEGQYSYEQYF
TRBV11-2	TRBJ2-7	CASSFLGAQLLGEQYF
TRBV19	TRBJ2-7	CASSMKTSLVATYEQYF
TRBV4-3	TRBJ2-1	CASSQTLDLYNEQFF
TRBV28	TRBJ1-6	CASSFTNSPLHF
TRBV19	TRBJ2-2	CAGSAPGGDRGECEAGELFF
TRBV7-8	TRBJ1-5	CASSPGQALNQPQHF
TRBV5-1	TRBJ2-3	CASSLTSGSGADTQYF
TRBV12-3/TRBV12-4	TRBJ1-1	CAISLQGSEAFF
TRBV6-1	TRBJ2-5	CASSNQETQYF
TRBV2	TRBJ1-4	CASTRGENEKLFF
TRBV7-9	TRBJ2-1	CASSLGTQGEQFF
TRBV28	TRBJ2-5	CASSPTSPSRTQYF
TRBV12-3/TRBV12-4	TRBJ1-1	CASSFRTGEGNTEAFF
TRBV18	TRBJ2-2	CASSPTGQGATGELFF
TRBV20-1	TRBJ2-1	CSARDIGAYNEQFF
TRBV5-1	TRBJ2-7	CASGSERGEQYF
TRBV27	TRBJ2-3	CASSSEGTSGSSFTDTQYF
TRBV4-2	TRBJ1-5	CASSQISGQGNQPQHF
TRBV4-1	TRBJ2-1	CASQWDRGDNEQFF
TRBV12-3/TRBV12-4	TRBJ1-5	CASSLRPARSGQPQHF
TRBV7-2	TRBJ2-2	CASSFDLNTGELFF
TRBV20-1	TRBJ2-5	CSATRGLAGDQETQYF
TRBV6-2/TRBV6-3	TRBJ2-3	CASTPGASSPTDTQYF
TRBV25-1	TRBJ2-2	CASSDTNTGELFF
TRBV2	TRBJ1-1	CASRGGQGGEAFF
TRBV13	TRBJ2-3	CASSSRDSNTDTQYF
TRBV15	TRBJ2-3	CATSSGLAGTDTQYF
TRBV18	TRBJ2-3	CASSPMATDTQYF
TRBV2	TRBJ2-3	CASSGSLSTDTQYF
TRBV5-1	TRBJ2-1	CASSLVGAPLNEQFF
TRBV7-9	TRBJ2-3	CASSSRDFYTDTQYF
TRBV20-1	TRBJ2-4	CSAPDRAGLAKLYF
TRBV24-1	TRBJ1-5	CATSDFPDQPQHF
TRBV12-3/TRBV12-4	TRBJ1-1	CASSSGGVLTEAFF
TRBV4-1	TRBJ1-1	CASRGTLRGTEAFF
TRBV29-1	TRBJ1-2	CSAGTGVREVTF
TRBV20-1	TRBJ2-7	CSAKPGTGVVYEQYF
TRBV6-1	TRBJ2-1	CASSRRGGGSNEQFF